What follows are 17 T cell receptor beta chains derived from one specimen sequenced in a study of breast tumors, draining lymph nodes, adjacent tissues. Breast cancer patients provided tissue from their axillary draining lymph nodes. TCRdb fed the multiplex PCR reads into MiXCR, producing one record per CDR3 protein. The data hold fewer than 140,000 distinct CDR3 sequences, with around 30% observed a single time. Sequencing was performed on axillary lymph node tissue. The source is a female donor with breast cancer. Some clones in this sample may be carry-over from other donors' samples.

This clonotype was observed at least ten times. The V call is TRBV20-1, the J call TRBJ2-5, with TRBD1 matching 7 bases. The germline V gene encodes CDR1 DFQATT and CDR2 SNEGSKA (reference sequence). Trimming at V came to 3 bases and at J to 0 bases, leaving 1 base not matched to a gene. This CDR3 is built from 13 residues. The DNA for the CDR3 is TGCAGTGCTAGGACAGGGCACCAAGAGACCCAGTACTTC. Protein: CSARTGHQETQYF.

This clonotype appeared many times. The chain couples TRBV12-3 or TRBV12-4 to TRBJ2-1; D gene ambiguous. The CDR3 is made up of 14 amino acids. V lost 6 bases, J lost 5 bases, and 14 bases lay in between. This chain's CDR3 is CASRFDGRDNEQFF. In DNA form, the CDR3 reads TGTGCCAGCAGGTTCGATGGGCGCGACAATGAGCAGTTCTTC.

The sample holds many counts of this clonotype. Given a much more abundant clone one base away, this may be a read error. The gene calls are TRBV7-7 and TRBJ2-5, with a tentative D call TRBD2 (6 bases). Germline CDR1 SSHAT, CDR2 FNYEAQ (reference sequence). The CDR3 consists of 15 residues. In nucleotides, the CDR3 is TGTGCTAGCAGCCCCCAGCCCGGGGCCCGGGAGACCCAGCACTTC. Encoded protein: CASSPQPGARETQHF.

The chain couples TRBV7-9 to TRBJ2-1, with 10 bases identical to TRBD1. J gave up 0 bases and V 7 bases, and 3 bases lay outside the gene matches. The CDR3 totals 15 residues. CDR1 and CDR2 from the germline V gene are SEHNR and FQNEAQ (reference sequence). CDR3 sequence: CASTDRGPSYNEQFF. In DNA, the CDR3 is TGTGCCAGCACTGACAGGGGGCCCTCCTACAATGAGCAGTTCTTC.

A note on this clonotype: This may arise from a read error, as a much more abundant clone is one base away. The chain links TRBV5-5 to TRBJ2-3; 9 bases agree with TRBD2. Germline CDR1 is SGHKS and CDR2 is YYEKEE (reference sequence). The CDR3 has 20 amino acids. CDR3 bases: TGTGCCAGCAGCTATCCGGGTCGGCTAGCGGGAACCCCACGCGAAGATGCGCAGTATTTT. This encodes CASSYPGRLAGTPREDAQYF.

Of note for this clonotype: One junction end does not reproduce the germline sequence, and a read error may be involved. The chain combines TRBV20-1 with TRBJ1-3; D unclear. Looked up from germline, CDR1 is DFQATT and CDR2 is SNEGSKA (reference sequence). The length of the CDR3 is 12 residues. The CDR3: CSASTRENTTYF. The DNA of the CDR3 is TGCAGTGCTAGTACGCGAGAAAACACCACATATTTT.

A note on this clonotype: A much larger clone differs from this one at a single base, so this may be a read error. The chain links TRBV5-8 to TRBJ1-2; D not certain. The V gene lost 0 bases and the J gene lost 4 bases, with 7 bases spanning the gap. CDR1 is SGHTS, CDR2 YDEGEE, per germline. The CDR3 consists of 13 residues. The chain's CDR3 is CASSLDTAYGYTF. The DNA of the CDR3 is TGTGCCAGCAGCTTGGATACAGCCTATGGCTACACCTTC. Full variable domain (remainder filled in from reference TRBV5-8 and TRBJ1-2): EAGVTQSPTHLIKTRGQQATLRCSPISGHTSVYWYQQALGLGLQFLLWYDEGEERNRGNFPPRFSGRQFPNYSSELNVNALELEDSALYLCASSLDTAYGYTFGSGTRLTVV.

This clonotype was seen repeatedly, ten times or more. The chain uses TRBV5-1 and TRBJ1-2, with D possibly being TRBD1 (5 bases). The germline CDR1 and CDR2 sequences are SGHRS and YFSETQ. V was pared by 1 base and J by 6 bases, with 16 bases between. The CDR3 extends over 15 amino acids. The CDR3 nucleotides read TGCGCCAGCAGCTTGAATATTGTGGGGGAGGATGGCTACACCTTC. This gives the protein CASSLNIVGEDGYTF.

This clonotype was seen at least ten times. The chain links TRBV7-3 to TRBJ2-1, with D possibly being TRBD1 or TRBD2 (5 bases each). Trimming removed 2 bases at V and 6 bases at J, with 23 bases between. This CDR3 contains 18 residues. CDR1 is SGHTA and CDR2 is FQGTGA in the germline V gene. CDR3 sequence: CASSLADPRDPAGNEQFF. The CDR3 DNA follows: TGTGCCAGCAGCTTAGCCGATCCCCGGGACCCCGCTGGCAATGAGCAGTTCTTC.

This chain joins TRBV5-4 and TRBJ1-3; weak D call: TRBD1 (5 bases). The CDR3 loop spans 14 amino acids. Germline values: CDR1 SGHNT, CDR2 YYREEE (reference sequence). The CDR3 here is CATGGDLSGDTIYF. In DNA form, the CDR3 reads TGTGCAACTGGAGGGGACCTCTCCGGAGACACCATATATTTT.

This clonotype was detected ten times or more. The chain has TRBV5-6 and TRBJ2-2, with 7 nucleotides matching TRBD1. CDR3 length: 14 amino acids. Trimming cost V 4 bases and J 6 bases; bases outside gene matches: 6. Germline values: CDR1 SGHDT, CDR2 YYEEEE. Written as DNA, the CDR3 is TGTGCCAGCAGCATACGACAGGGCCCCGGGGAGCTGTTTTTT. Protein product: CASSIRQGPGELFF.

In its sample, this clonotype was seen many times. CDR3 in amino acids: CASSEPGGGYTF. The CDR3 DNA reads TGTGCCAGCAGTGAACCCGGGGGCGGCTACACCTTC. This chain links TRBV25-1 with TRBJ1-2, with a tentative D call TRBD1 (6 bases). Germline CDR1 MGHDK, CDR2 SYGVNS. The CDR3 is 12 residues long. With 2 bases removed from V and 8 bases from J, the gap between germline ends came to 9 bases.

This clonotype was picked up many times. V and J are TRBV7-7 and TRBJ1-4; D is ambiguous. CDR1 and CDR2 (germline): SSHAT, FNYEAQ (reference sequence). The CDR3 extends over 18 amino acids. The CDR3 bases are TGTGCTAACCTATTCCGGGGAACAGAAAGTCCAACTAATGAAAAACTGTTTTTT. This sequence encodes CANLFRGTESPTNEKLFF. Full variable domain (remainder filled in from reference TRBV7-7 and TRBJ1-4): GAGVSQSPRYKVTKRGQDVTLRCDPISSHATLYWYQQALGQGPEFLTYFNYEAQPDKSGLPSDRFSAERPEGSISTLTIQRTEQRDSAMYRCANLFRGTESPTNEKLFFGSGTQLSVL.

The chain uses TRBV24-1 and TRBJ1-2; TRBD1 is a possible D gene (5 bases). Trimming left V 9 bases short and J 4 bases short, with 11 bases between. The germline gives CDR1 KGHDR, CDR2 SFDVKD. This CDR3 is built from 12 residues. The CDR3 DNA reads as TGTGCCACCGGGCAGGGACTCTATGGCTACACCTTC. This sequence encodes CATGQGLYGYTF.

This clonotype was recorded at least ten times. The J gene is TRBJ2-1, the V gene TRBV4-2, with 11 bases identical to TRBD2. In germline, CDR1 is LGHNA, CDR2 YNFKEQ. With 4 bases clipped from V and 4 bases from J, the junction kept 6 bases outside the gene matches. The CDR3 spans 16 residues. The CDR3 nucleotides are TGTGCCAGCAGCCCTCTTAGCGGGGGGGAATACAATGAGCAGTTCTTC. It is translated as CASSPLSGGEYNEQFF.

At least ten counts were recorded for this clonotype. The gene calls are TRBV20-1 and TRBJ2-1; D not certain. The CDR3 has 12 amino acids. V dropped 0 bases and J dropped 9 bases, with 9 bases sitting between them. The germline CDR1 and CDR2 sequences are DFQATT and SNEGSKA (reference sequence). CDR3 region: CSARDISGEQFF. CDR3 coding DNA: TGCAGTGCTAGAGATATTAGTGGTGAGCAGTTCTTC.

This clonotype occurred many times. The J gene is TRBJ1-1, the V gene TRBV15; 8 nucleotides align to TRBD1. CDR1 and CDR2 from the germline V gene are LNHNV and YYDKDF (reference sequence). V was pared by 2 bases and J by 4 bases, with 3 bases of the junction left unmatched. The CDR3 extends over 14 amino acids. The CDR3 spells CATSRQGASTEAFF. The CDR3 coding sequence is TGTGCCACCAGCAGACAGGGGGCGAGCACTGAAGCTTTCTTT. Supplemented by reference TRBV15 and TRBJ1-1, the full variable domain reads DAMVIQNPRYQVTQFGKPVTLSCSQTLNHNVMYWYQQKSSQAPKLLFHYYDKDFNNEADTPDNFQSRRPNTSFCFLDIRSPGLGDTAMYLCATSRQGASTEAFFGQGTRLTVV.